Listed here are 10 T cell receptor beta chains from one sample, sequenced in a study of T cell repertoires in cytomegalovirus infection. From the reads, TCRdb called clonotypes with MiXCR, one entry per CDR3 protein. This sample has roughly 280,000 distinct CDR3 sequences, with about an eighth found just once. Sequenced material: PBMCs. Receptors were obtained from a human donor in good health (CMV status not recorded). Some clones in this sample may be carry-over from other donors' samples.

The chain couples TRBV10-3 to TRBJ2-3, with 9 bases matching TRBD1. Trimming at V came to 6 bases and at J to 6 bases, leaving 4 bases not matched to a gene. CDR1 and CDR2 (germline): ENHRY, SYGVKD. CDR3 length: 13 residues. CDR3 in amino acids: CAIRPQGADTQYF. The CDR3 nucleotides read TGTGCCATCAGGCCACAGGGGGCGGATACGCAGTATTTT.

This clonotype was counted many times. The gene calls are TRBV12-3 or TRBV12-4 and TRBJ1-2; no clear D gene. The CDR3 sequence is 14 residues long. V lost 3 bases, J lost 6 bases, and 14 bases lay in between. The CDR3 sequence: CASSLLPSWDGYTF. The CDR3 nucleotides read TGTGCCAGCAGTTTGCTTCCATCGTGGGATGGCTACACCTTC.

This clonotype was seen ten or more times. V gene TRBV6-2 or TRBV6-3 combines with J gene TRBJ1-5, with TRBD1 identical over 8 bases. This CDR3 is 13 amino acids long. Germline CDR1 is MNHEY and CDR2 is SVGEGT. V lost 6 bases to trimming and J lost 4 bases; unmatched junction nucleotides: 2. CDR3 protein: CASRWTGNQPQHF. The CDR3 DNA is TGTGCCAGCAGGTGGACAGGGAATCAGCCCCAGCATTTT.

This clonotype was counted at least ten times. The CDR3 sequence: CASSSGQGDLNTEAFF. Here the CDR3 DNA reads TGTGCCAGCAGCTCCGGACAGGGGGATTTGAACACTGAAGCTTTCTTT. This chain uses TRBV7-8 with TRBJ1-1; 10 bases match TRBD1. Looked up from germline, CDR1 is SGHVS and CDR2 is FQNEAQ. V was clipped by 4 bases and J by 0 bases; unmatched bases: 5. This CDR3 spans 16 amino acids.

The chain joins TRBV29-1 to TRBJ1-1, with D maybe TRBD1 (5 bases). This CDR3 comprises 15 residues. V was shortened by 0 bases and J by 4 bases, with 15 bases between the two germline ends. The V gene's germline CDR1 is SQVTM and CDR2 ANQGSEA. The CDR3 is CSVEDRAGSGTEAFF. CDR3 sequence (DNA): TGCAGCGTTGAAGATAGGGCAGGGTCTGGCACTGAAGCTTTCTTT.

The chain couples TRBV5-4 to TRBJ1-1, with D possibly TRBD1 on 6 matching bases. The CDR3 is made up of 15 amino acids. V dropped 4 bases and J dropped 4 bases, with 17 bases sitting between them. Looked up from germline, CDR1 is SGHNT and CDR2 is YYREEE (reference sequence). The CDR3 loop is CASSHRRGWGTEAFF. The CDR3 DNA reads TGTGCCAGCAGCCACCGCAGGGGATGGGGCACTGAAGCTTTCTTT.

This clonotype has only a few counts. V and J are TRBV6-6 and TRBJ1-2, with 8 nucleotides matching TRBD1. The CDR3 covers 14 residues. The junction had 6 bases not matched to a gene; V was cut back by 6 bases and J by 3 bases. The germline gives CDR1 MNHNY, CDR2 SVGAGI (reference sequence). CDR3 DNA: TGTGCCAGCAGGGACAGGGCTGAGGACTATGGCTACACCTTC. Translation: CASRDRAEDYGYTF.

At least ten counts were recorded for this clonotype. The CDR3: CASSSIYLGAYEQYF. CDR3 coding DNA: TGTGCCAGCAGCTCCATATACTTAGGGGCCTACGAGCAGTACTTC. The chain recombines TRBV5-8 with TRBJ2-7; D may be TRBD1 (5 bases). Germline V gene sequence: CDR1 SGHTS, CDR2 YDEGEE. The CDR3 runs to 15 residues. Trimming cost V 3 bases and J 2 bases, with 15 bases left between them.

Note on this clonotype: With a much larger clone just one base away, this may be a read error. The CDR3: CASNGTGLIEQFF. The DNA for the CDR3 is TGTGCCAGCAACGGGACAGGGTTAATTGAGCAGTTCTTC. The chain uses TRBV7-9 and TRBJ2-1, with 9 bases aligning to TRBD1. The CDR3 contains 13 residues. V lost 7 bases to trimming and J lost 9 bases; unmatched junction nucleotides: 7. Germline CDR1 SEHNR, CDR2 FQNEAQ (reference sequence).

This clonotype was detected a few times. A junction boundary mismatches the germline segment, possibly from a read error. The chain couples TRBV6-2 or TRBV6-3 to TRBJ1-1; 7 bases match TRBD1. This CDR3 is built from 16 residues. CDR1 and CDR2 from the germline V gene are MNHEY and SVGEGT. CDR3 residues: CASSYFPTGTDTEAFF. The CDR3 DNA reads TGTGCCAGCAGCTACTTCCCGACAGGGACTGACACTGAAGCTTTCTTT.